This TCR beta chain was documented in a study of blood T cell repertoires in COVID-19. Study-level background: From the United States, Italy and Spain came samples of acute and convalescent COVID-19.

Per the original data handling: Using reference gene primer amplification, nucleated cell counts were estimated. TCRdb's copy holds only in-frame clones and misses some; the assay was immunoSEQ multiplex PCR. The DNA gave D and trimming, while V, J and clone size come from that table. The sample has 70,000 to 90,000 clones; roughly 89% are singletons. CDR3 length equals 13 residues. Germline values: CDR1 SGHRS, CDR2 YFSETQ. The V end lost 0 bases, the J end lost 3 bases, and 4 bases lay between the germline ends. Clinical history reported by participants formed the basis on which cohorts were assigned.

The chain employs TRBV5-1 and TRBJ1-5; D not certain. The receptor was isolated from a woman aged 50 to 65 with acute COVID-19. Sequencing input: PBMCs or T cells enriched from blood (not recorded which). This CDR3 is CASSLDINQPQHF. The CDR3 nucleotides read TGCGCCAGCAGCTTGGACATCAATCAGCCCCAGCATTTT. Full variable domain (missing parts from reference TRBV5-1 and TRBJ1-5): KAGVTQTPRYLIKTRGQQVTLSCSPISGHRSVSWYQQTPGQGLQFLFEYFSETQRNKGNFPGRFSGRQFSNSRSEMNVSTLELGDSALYLCASSLDINQPQHFGDGTRLSIL.